The 12 T cell receptor beta chains in this list originate from one sample, sequenced in a study of identical twins. Each CDR3 protein gets one entry after TCRdb re-called the 5' RACE reads with MiXCR. The sample includes fewer than 550,000 distinct CDR3 sequences, roughly 15% of them seen just once. The sample was also reused in another study, on yellow fever vaccine responses in identical twins.

Source material: CD4+ T cells sorted from blood. These receptors came from a woman younger than 35 in good health.

This clonotype was seen a handful of times. V usage is TRBV5-1 and J usage is TRBJ2-3, with 8 positions matching TRBD2. Germline trimming cut 3 bases from V and 1 base from J; bases unmatched to any gene: 10. The CDR3 length is 17 residues. From germline, CDR1 is SGHRS and CDR2 YFSETQ. This CDR3 reads CASSSLERGPGTDTQYF. CDR3 in DNA: TGCGCCAGCAGCTCGCTCGAGCGGGGGCCGGGCACAGATACGCAGTATTTT. The full variable domain, rest sourced from reference TRBV5-1 and TRBJ2-3, is KAGVTQTPRYLIKTRGQQVTLSCSPISGHRSVSWYQQTPGQGLQFLFEYFSETQRNKGNFPGRFSGRQFSNSRSEMNVSTLELGDSALYLCASSSLERGPGTDTQYFGPGTRLTVL.

The chain uses TRBV4-1 and TRBJ1-2, with D unresolved. CDR3 size: 16 residues. Deletions cut 4 bases from V and 1 base from J, with 16 bases between. Germline V gene lookup returns CDR1 MGHRA and CDR2 YSYEKL. CDR3 in DNA: TGCGCCAGCAGCCGCGAAACAACGGGAGTTAACTATGGCTACACCTTC. It codes for CASSRETTGVNYGYTF.

V is TRBV5-8 and J is TRBJ2-7; the D is unclear. Trimming stripped 4 bases from V and 4 bases from J, with 9 bases between. This CDR3 contains 12 residues. Germline V CDR1 and CDR2: SGHTS, YDEGEE. CDR3 in amino acids: CASSPPRYEQYF. The CDR3 coding sequence is TGTGCCAGCAGCCCCCCTAGGTACGAGCAGTACTTC.

The chain uses TRBV20-1 and TRBJ2-3; D not resolved. This CDR3 spans 15 amino acids. V was trimmed by 4 bases and J by 2 bases, leaving 16 bases between them. Per the germline V gene, CDR1 is DFQATT and CDR2 is SNEGSKA (reference sequence). This CDR3 reads CSANSPSRNTDTQYF. As DNA, the CDR3 is TGCAGTGCTAACTCGCCCTCAAGAAACACAGATACGCAGTATTTT.

CDR3: CATSSLGGKSHEQYF. The CDR3 DNA is TGTGCCACCAGCAGCTTAGGGGGGAAAAGTCACGAGCAGTACTTC. The J gene is TRBJ2-7, the V gene TRBV15; D possibly uses TRBD1 or TRBD2 (6 bases each). The germline gives CDR1 LNHNV, CDR2 YYDKDF (reference sequence). Trimming took off 3 bases at V and 5 bases at J, with 17 bases between the two ends. The CDR3 totals 15 residues.

This clonotype has at least ten counts. The chain carries TRBV2 and TRBJ1-6; 10 nucleotides match TRBD1. Germline-derived CDR1 and CDR2 are SNHLY and FYNNEI. This CDR3 is 14 amino acids long. J lost 6 bases, V lost 4 bases, and 0 bases had no gene match. CDR3 region: CASSGTGGNSPLHF. CDR3 DNA sequence: TGTGCCAGCAGTGGGACAGGGGGTAATTCACCCCTCCACTTT.

In its sample, this clonotype was seen a few times. V usage is TRBV7-2 and J usage is TRBJ2-5, with unresolved D. The CDR3 consists of 13 residues. Trimming pared 5 bases from V and 5 bases from J, leaving 12 bases between. Germline V lookup: CDR1 SGHTA, CDR2 FQGNSA. In DNA form, the CDR3 reads TGTGCCAGCAGCACCCCTTCCGGGGAGACCCAGTACTTC. Translating it yields CASSTPSGETQYF. Full variable domain (outside the CDR3, taken from reference TRBV7-2 and TRBJ2-5): GAGVSQSPSNKVTEKGKDVELRCDPISGHTALYWYRQSLGQGLEFLIYFQGNSAPDKSGLPSDRFSAERTGGSVSTLTIQRTQQEDSAVYLCASSTPSGETQYFGPGTRLLVL.

The chain employs TRBV10-3 and TRBJ2-7; TRBD1 agrees at 10 bases. J was trimmed by 2 bases and V by 2 bases; bases with no gene match: 6. Germline assignment: CDR1 ENHRY and CDR2 SYGVKD. The CDR3 consists of 16 residues. CDR3 nucleotides: TGTGCCATCAGTGAGATCGGACAGGGGGTCCCCTACGAGCAGTACTTC. This codes for CAISEIGQGVPYEQYF.

The CDR3 loop is CATSGTYTLSYNEQFF. For the CDR3, the DNA is TGTGCCACCAGCGGGACATATACCCTCTCCTACAATGAGCAGTTCTTC. The genes are TRBV15 and TRBJ2-1, with D possibly being TRBD1 (6 bases). V was trimmed by 5 bases and J by 0 bases, leaving 14 bases between them. Germline-derived CDR1 and CDR2 are LNHNV and YYDKDF (reference sequence). This CDR3 spans 16 amino acids.

This clonotype was seen only a few times. CDR3 amino acids: CATSVGVPLYNEQFF. The CDR3 coding sequence is TGTGCCACCAGTGTTGGGGTTCCCCTCTACAATGAGCAGTTCTTC. V gene TRBV24-1 combines with J gene TRBJ2-1; D unresolved. CDR3 length: 15 residues. Trimming took 5 bases from V and 3 from J, leaving 13 bases between them. In germline, CDR1 is KGHDR, CDR2 SFDVKD.

The chain couples TRBV12-3 or TRBV12-4 to TRBJ2-2, with 9 bases matching TRBD1. The CDR3 is 17 residues long. The V and J ends lost 5 bases and 4 bases, in that order; junction bases with no gene match: 11. CDR3 nucleotides: TGTGCCAGCAGTCGAATCGGACAGGGGTTCACCACCGGGGAGCTGTTTTTT. It codes for CASSRIGQGFTTGELFF.

V is TRBV10-1 and J is TRBJ2-1, with D perhaps TRBD2 (6 bases). The CDR3 contains 16 residues. The V gene's germline CDR1 is WNHNN and CDR2 SYGVQD (reference sequence). V shed 3 bases and J shed 2 bases, with 14 bases lying between them. The CDR3 DNA reads TGCGCCAGCAGTGAAGGTGGGAGGAATCCCTACAATGAGCAGTTCTTC. Translating it yields CASSEGGRNPYNEQFF.